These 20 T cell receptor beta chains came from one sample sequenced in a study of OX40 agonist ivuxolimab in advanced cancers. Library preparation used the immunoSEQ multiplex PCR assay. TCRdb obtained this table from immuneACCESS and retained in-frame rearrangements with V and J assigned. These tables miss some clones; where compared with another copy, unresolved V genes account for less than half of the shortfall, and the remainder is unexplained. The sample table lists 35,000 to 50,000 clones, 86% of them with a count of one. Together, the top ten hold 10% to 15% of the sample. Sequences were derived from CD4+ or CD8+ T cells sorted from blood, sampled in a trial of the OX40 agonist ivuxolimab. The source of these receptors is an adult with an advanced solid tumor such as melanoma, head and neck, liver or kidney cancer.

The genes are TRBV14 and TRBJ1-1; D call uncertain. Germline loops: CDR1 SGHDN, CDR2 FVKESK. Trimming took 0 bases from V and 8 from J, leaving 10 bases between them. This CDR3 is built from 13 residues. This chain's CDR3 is CASSQDIGLEAFF. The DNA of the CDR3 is TGTGCCAGCAGCCAAGATATAGGGCTCGAAGCTTTCTTT.

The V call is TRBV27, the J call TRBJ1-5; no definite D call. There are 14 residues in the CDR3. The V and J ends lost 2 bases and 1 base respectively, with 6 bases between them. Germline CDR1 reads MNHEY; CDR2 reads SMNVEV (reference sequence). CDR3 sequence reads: CASSLGASNQPQHF. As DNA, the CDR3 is TGTGCCAGCAGTTTAGGTGCGAGCAATCAGCCCCAGCATTTT.

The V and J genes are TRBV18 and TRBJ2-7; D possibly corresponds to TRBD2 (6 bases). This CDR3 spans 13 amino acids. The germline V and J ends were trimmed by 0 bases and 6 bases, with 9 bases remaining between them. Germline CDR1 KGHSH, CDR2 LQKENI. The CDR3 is CASSPPGLLEQYF. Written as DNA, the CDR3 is TGTGCCAGCTCACCACCGGGACTTCTCGAGCAGTACTTC.

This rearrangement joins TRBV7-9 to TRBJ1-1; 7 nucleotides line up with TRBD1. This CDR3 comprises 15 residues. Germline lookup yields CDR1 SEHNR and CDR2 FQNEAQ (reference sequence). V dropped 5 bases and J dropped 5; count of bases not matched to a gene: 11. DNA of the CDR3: TGTGCCAGCAGCCCCCCTCAGGGGGAGTGGACTGAAGCTTTCTTT. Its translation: CASSPPQGEWTEAFF.

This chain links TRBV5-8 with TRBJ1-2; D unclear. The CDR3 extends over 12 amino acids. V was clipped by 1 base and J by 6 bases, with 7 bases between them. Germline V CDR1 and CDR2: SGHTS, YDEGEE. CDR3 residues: CASSLIIDGYTF. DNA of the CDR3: TGTGCCAGCAGCTTGATTATCGATGGCTACACCTTC.

The CDR3 sequence is CASSLVRAGGEQYF. The CDR3, as DNA: TGTGCCAGCAGCTTAGTCCGGGCGGGGGGCGAGCAGTACTTC. The chain is built from TRBV13 and TRBJ2-5, with 8 bases lining up with TRBD2. The better agreement between TRBJ2-7 and the DNA end casts doubt on the J call. Germline V gene sequence: CDR1 PRHDT, CDR2 FYEKMQ (reference sequence). This CDR3 region has 14 residues.

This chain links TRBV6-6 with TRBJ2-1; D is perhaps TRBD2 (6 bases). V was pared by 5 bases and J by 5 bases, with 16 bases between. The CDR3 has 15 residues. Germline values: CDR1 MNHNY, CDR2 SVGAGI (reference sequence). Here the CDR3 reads CASSRLVGGHNEQFF. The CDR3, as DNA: TGTGCCAGCAGTCGACTAGTGGGGGGTCACAATGAGCAGTTCTTC.

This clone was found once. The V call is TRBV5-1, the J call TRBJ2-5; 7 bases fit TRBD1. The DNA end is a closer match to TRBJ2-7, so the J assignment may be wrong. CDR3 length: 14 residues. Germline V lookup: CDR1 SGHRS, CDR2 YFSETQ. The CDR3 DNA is TGCGCCAGCAGCCCGGACAGGAGCTCCTACGAGCAGTACTTC. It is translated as CASSPDRSSYEQYF.

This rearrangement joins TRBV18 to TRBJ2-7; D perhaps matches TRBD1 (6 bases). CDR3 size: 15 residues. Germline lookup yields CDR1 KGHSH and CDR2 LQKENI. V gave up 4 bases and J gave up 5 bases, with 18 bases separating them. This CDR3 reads CASSHRIRDINEQYF. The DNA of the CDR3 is TGTGCCAGCTCACACAGGATCAGGGACATCAACGAGCAGTACTTC.

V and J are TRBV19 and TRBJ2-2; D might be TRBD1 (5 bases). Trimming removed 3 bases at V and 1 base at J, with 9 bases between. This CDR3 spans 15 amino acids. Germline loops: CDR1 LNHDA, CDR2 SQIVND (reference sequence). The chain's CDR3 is CASSIPGWNTGELFF. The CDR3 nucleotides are TGTGCCAGTAGTATCCCAGGGTGGAACACCGGGGAGCTGTTTTTT.

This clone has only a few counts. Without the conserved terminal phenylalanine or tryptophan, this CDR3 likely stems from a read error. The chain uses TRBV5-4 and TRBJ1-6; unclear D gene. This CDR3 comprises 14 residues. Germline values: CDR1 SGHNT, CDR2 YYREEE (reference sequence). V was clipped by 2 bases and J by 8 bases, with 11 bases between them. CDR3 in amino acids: CASSFGLPDSPLHL. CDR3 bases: TGTGCCAGCAGCTTTGGCTTGCCCGATTCACCCCTCCACCTT.

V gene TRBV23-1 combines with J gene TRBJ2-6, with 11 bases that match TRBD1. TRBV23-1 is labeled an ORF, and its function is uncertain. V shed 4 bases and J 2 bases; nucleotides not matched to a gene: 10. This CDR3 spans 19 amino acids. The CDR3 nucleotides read TGCGCCAGCAGTCTCCTCGGGACAGGGGGACCCACTGGGGCCAACGTCCTGACTTTC. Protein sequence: CASSLLGTGGPTGANVLTF.

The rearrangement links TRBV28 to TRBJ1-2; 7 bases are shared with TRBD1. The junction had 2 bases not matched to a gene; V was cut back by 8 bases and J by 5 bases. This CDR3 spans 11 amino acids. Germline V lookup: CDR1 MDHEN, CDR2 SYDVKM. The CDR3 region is CASAQGYGYTF. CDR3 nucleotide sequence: TGTGCCAGCGCACAGGGGTATGGCTACACCTTC.

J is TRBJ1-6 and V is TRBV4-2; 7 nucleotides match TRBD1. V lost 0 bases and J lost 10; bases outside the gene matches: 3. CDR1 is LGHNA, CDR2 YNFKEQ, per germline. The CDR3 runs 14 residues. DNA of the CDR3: TGTGCCAGCAGCCAAGACAGGGGGAAGTCACCCCTCCACTTT. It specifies CASSQDRGKSPLHF.

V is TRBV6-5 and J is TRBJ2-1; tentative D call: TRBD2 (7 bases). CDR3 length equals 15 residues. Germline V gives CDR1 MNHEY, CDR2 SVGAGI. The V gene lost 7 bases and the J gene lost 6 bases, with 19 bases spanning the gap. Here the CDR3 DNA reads TGTGCCAGCACCCACAGTGGGGGGGCGGTCAATGAGCAGTTCTTC. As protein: CASTHSGGAVNEQFF.

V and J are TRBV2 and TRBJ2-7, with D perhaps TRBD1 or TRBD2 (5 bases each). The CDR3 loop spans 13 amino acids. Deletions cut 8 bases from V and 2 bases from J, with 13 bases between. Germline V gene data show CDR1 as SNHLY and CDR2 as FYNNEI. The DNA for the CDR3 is TGTGCCAGCGGTATTGGGGGAACCTACGAGCAGTACTTC. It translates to CASGIGGTYEQYF.

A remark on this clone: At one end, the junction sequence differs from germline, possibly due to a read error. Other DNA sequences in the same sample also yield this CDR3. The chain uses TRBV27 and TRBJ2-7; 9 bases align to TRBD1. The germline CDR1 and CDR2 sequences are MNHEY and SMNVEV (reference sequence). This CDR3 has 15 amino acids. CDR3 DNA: TGTGCCAGCAGTCTATCCAACAGGGGGCGCGACGAGCAGTACTTC. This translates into CASSLSNRGRDEQYF.

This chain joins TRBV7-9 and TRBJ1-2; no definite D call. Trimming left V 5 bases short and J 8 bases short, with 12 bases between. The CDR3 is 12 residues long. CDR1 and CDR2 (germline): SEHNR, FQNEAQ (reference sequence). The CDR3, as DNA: TGTGCCAGCAGCGAAAATACTCCGGGCTACACCTTC. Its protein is CASSENTPGYTF.

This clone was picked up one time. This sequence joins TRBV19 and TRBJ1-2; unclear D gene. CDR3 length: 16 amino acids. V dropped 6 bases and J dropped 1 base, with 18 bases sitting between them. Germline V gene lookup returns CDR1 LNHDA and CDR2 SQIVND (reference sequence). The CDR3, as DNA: TGTGCCAGTAGACCGGCCAGTCTCTTGTTTAACTATGGCTACACCTTC. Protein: CASRPASLLFNYGYTF.

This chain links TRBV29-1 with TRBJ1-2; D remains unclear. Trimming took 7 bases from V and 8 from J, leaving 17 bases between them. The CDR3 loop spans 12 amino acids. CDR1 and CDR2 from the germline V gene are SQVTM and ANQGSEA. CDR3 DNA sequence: TGCAGCGCAAGCCGACGGAGTGACGGCTACACCTTC. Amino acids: CSASRRSDGYTF. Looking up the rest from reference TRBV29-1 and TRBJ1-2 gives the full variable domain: SAVISQKPSRDICQRGTSLTIQCQVDSQVTMMFWYRQQPGQSLTLIATANQGSEATYESGFVIDKFPISRPNLTFSTLTVSNMSPEDSSIYLCSASRRSDGYTFGSGTRLTVV.